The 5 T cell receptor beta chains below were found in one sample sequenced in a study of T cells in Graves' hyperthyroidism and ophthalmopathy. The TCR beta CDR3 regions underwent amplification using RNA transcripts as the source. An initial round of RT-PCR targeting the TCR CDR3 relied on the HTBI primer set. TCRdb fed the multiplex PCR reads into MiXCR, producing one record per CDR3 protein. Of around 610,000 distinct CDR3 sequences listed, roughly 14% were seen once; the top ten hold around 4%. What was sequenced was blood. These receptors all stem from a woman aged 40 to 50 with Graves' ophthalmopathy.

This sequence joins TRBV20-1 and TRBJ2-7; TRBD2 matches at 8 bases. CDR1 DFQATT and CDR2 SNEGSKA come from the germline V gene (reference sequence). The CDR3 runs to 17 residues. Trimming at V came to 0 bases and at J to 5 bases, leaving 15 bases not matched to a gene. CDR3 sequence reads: CSARELPVAGGLHEQYF. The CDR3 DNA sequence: TGCAGTGCTAGAGAACTCCCTGTCGCGGGAGGATTACACGAGCAGTACTTC.

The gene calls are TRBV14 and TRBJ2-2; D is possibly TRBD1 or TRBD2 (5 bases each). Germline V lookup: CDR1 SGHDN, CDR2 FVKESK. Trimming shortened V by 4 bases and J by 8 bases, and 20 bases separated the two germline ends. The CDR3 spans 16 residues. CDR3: CASSPDWDGPRGELFF. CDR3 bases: TGTGCCAGCAGCCCTGACTGGGACGGTCCGCGAGGGGAGCTGTTTTTT. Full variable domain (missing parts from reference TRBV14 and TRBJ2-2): EAGVTQFPSHSVIEKGQTVTLRCDPISGHDNLYWYRRVMGKEIKFLLHFVKESKQDESGMPNNRFLAERTGGTYSTLKVQPAELEDSGVYFCASSPDWDGPRGELFFGEGSRLTVL.

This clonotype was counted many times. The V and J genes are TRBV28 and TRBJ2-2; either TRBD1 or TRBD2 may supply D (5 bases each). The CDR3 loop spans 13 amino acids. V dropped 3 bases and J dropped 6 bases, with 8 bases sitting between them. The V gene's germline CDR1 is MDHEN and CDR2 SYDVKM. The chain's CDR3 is CASSFGGPGELFF. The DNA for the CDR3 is TGTGCCAGCAGTTTTGGGGGTCCCGGGGAGCTGTTTTTT.

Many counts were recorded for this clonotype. CDR3 protein: CSARAGGWQETQYF. CDR3 bases: TGCAGTGCTAGAGCGGGAGGGTGGCAAGAGACCCAGTACTTC. The genes are TRBV20-1 and TRBJ2-5; 8 bases map to TRBD2. Germline V gene sequence: CDR1 DFQATT, CDR2 SNEGSKA (reference sequence). The J segment lost 2 bases and the V segment lost 1 base, leaving 3 bases of the junction unmatched. CDR3 length: 14 residues.

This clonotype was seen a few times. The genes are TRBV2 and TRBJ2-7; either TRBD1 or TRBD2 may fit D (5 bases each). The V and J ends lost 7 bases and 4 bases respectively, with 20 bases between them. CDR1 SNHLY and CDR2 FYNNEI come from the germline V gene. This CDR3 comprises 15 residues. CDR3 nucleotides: TGTGCCAGCATCCCGGTAGCGACAGAGAAGTACGAGCAGTACTTC. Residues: CASIPVATEKYEQYF.